This TCR beta chain emerged from a study of T cells expressing NK-cell markers. The overall study: CD3+CD56+NKG2C+, CD3+CD56+NKG2C- and CD3+CD56-NKG2C+ T cells, once sorted, supplied the TCR beta repertoires.

With the 5' RACE reads reprocessed, TCRdb shows one record per CDR3 protein and no DNA. This listing includes roughly 420,000 distinct CDR3 sequences. Findings and caveats of the study: Where several donors were concerned, these clonotypes also led the CD3+CD56-NKG2C+ fraction.

Germline lookup yields CDR1 SGHVS and CDR2 FNYEAQ. The CDR3 has 17 residues. As to this clonotype: Its antigen remains unidentified.

The source of this sequence is a woman between 18 and 75 years old in good health. The chain is built from TRBV7-6 and TRBJ2-3; TCRdb outputs TRBD2, but without DNA this stays unchecked. What was sequenced was blood T cells: a sorted CD56 or NKG2C T cell subset, CD4+ or CD8+ T cells, or bulk PBMC T cells (not recorded which). This CDR3 reads CASSSPGGTSGMDTQYF.